This T cell receptor (beta chain) comes out of a study of CD8 T cells in Susac syndrome. Random hexamers served to reverse transcribe roughly 0.5 to 1 ug RNA. From the immunoSEQ multiplex PCR reads, TCRdb called clonotypes with MiXCR, one entry per CDR3 protein. The sample contains about 190,000 distinct CDR3 sequences, approximately 96% of which appear only once. Germline CDR1 is SGHTA and CDR2 is FQGNSA. The CDR3 has 15 residues. Trimming cost V 4 bases and J 0 bases; bases outside gene matches: 3. This TCR was recovered from a human donor with Susac syndrome. The genes are TRBV7-2 and TRBJ1-5, with 7 bases identical to TRBD1. Sequenced material: CD4+ T cells from PBMCs. The DNA of the CDR3 is TGTGCCAGCAGCTCGGGACAGCTTAGCAATCAGCCCCAGCATTTT. Protein: CASSSGQLSNQPQHF. Combining the CDR3 with reference TRBV7-2 and TRBJ1-5 gives the whole variable domain GAGVSQSPSNKVTEKGKDVELRCDPISGHTALYWYRQSLGQGLEFLIYFQGNSAPDKSGLPSDRFSAERTGGSVSTLTIQRTQQEDSAVYLCASSSGQLSNQPQHFGDGTRLSIL.